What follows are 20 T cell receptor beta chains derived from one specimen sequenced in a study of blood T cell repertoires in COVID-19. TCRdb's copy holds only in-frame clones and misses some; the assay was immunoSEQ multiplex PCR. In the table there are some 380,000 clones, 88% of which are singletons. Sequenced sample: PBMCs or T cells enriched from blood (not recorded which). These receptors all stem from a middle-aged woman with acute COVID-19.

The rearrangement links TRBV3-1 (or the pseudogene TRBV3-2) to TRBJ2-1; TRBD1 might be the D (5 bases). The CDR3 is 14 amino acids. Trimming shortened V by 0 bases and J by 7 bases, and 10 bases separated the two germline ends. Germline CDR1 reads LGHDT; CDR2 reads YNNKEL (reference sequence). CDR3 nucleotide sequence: TGTGCCAGCAGCCAAGATGCAGGGTCGAATGAGCAGTTCTTC. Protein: CASSQDAGSNEQFF.

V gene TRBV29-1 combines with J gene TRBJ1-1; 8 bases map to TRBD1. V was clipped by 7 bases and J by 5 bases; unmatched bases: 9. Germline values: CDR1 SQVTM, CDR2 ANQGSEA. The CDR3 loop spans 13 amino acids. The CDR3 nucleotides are TGCAGCGCCACCCGGACAGGGTCGACTGAAGCTTTCTTT. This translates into CSATRTGSTEAFF.

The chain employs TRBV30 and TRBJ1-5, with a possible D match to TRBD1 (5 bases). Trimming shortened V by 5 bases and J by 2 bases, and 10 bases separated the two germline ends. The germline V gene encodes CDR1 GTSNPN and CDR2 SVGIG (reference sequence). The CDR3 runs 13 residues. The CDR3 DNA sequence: TGTGCCTGGGGGCCGGGGGGCAATCAGCCCCAGCATTTT. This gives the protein CAWGPGGNQPQHF.

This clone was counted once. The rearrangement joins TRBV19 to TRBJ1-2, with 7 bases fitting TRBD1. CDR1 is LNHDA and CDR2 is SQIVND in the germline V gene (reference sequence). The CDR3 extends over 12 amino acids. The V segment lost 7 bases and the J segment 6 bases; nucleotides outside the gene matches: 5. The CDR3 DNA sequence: TGTGCCAGTAATGACAGGGTGGATGGCTACACCTTC. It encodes CASNDRVDGYTF.

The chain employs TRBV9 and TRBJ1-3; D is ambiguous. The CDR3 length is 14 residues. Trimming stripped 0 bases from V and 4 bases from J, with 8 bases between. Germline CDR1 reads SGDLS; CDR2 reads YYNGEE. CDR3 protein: CASSVADGGNTIYF. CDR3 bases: TGTGCCAGCAGCGTAGCCGACGGGGGAAACACCATATATTTT.

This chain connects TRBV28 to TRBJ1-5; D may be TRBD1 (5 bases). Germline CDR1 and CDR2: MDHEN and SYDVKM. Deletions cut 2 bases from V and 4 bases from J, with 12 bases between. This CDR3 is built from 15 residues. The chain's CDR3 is CASSLGRAGNQPQHF. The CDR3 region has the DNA TGTGCCAGCAGTTTAGGCAGGGCGGGGAATCAGCCCCAGCATTTT.

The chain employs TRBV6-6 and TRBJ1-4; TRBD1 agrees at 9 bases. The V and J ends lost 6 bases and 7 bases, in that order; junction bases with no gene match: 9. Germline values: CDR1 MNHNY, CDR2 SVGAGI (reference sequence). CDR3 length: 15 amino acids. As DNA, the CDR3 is TGTGCCAGCAGGTTCACCGGGACAGGGACTGAAAAACTGTTTTTT. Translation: CASRFTGTGTEKLFF.

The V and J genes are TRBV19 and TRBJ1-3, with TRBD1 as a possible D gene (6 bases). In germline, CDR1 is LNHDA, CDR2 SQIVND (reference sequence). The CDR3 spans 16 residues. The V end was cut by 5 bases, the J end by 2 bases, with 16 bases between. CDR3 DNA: TGTGCCAGTAGTCCAGGGGACGGCAGGGCTGGAAACACCATATATTTT. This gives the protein CASSPGDGRAGNTIYF.

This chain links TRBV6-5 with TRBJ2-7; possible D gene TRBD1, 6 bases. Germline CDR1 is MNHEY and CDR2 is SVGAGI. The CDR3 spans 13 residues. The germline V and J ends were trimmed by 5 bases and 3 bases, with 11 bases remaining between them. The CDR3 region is CASSQQGNYEQYF. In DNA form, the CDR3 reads TGTGCCAGCAGTCAACAGGGTAACTACGAGCAGTACTTC.

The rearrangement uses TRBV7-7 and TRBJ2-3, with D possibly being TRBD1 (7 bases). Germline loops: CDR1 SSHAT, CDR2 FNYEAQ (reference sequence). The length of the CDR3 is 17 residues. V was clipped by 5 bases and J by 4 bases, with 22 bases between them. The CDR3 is CASSRLSRGRGADTQYF. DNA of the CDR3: TGTGCCAGCAGCCGGTTGTCGAGGGGGCGCGGGGCAGATACGCAGTATTTT.

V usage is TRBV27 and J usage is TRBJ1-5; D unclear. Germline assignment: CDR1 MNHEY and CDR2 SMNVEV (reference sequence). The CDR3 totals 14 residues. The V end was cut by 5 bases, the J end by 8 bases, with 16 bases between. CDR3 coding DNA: TGTGCCAGCAGTCCCCTTGCGACATCGGAGCCCCAGCATTTT. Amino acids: CASSPLATSEPQHF.

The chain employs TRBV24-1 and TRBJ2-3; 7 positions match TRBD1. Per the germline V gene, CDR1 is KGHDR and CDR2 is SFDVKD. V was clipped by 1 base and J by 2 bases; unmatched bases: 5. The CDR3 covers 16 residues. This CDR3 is CATSDFAGTDTDTQYF. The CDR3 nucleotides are TGTGCCACCAGTGATTTCGCCGGGACAGACACAGATACGCAGTATTTT.

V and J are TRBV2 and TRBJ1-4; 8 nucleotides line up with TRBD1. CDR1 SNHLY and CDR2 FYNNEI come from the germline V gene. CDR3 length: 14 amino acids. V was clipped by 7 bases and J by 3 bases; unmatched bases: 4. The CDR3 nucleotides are TGTGCCAGCACTTTACAGGGGGCTAATGAAAAACTGTTTTTT. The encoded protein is CASTLQGANEKLFF. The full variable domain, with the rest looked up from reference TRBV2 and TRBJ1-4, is EPEVTQTPSHQVTQMGQEVILRCVPISNHLYFYWYRQILGQKVEFLVSFYNNEISEKSEIFDDQFSVERPDGSNFTLKIRSTKLEDSAMYFCASTLQGANEKLFFGSGTQLSVL.

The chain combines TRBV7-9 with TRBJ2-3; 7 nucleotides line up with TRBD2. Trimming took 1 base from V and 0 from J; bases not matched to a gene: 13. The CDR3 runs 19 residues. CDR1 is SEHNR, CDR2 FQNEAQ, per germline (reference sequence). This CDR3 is CASSLGSGGDLNSTDTQYF. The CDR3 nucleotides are TGTGCCAGCAGCTTAGGGAGTGGGGGGGACCTCAATAGCACAGATACGCAGTATTTT. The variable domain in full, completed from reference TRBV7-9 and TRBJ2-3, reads DTGVSQNPRHKITKRGQNVTFRCDPISEHNRLYWYRQTLGQGPEFLTYFQNEAQLEKSRLLSDRFSAERPKGSFSTLEIQRTEQGDSAMYLCASSLGSGGDLNSTDTQYFGPGTRLTVL.

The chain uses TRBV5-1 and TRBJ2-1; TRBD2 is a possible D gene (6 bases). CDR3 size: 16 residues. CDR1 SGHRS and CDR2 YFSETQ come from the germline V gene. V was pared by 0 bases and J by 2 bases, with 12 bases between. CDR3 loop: CASSLVHGGAYNEQFF. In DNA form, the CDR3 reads TGCGCCAGCAGCTTGGTTCACGGGGGTGCCTACAATGAGCAGTTCTTC. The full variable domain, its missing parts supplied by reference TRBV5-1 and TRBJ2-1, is KAGVTQTPRYLIKTRGQQVTLSCSPISGHRSVSWYQQTPGQGLQFLFEYFSETQRNKGNFPGRFSGRQFSNSRSEMNVSTLELGDSALYLCASSLVHGGAYNEQFFGPGTRLTVL.

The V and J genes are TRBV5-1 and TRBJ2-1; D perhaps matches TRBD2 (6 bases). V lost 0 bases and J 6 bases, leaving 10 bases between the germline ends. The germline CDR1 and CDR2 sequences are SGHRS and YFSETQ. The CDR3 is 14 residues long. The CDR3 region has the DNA TGCGCCAGCAGCTTGGGCGGCGGGACCAATGAGCAGTTCTTC. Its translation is CASSLGGGTNEQFF.

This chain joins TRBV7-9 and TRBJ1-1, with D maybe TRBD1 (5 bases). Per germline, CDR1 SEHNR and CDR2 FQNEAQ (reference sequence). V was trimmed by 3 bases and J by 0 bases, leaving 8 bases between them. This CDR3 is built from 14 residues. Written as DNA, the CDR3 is TGTGCCAGCAGCTTCCAGGGTTTGAACACTGAAGCTTTCTTT. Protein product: CASSFQGLNTEAFF. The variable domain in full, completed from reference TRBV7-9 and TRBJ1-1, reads DTGVSQNPRHKITKRGQNVTFRCDPISEHNRLYWYRQTLGQGPEFLTYFQNEAQLEKSRLLSDRFSAERPKGSFSTLEIQRTEQGDSAMYLCASSFQGLNTEAFFGQGTRLTVV.

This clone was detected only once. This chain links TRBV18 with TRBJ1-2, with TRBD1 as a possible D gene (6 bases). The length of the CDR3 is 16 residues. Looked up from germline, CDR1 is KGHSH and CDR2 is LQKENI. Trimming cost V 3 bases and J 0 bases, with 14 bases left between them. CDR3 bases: TGTGCCAGCTCACCCGGCACAGGGACAACTAACTATGGCTACACCTTC. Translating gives CASSPGTGTTNYGYTF.

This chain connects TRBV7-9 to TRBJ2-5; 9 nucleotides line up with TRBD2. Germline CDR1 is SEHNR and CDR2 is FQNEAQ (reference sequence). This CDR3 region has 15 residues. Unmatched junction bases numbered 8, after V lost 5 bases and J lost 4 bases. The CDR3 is CASSGTGTSIETQYF. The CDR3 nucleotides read TGTGCCAGCAGCGGAACCGGGACTAGCATAGAGACCCAGTACTTC.

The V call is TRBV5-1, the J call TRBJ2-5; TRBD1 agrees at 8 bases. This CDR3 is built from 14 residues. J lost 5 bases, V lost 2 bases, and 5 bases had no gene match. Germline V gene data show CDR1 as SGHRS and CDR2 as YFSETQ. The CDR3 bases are TGCGCCAGCAGCTTCCAGGGGGCCGGGGAGACCCAGTACTTC. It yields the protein CASSFQGAGETQYF.